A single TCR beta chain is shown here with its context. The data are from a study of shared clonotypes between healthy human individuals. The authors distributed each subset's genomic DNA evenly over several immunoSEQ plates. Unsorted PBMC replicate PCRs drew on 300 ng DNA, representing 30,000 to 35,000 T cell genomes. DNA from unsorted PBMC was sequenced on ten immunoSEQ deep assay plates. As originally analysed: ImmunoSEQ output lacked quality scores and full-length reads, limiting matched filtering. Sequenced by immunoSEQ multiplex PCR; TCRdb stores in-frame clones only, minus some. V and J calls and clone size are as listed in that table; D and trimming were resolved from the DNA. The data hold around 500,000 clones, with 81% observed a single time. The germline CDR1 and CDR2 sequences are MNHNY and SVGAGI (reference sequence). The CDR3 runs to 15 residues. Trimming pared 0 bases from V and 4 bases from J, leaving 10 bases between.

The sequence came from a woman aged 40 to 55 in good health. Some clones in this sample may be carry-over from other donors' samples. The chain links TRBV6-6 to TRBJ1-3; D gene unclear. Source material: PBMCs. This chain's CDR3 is CASSYSVGPGNTIYF. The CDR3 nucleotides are TGTGCCAGCAGTTACTCTGTAGGGCCCGGAAACACCATATATTTT.